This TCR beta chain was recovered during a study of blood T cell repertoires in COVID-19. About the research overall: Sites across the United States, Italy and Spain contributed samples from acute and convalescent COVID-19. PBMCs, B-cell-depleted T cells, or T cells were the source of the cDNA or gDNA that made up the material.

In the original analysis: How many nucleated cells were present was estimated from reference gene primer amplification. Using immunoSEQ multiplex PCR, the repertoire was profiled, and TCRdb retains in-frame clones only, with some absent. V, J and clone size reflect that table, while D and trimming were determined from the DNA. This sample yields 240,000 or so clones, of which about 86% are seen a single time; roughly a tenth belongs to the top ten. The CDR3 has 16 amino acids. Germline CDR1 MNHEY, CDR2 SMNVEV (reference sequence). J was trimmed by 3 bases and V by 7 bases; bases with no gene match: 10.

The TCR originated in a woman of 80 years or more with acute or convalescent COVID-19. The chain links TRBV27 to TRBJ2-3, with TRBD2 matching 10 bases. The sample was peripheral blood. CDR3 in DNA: TGTGCCAGCAATCCAGGGAGCGGGGGGGCTACAGATACGCAGTATTTT. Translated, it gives CASNPGSGGATDTQYF.